The 15 T cell receptor beta chains below all came from one sample that was sequenced in a study of regulatory T cells in long-lasting Graves disease. The time point: newly diagnosed GD, antithyroid drugs for less than 3 months. Isolated PBMC RNA provided the starting material for the TCR library. Libraries of TCR beta came from iRepertoire HTBI primers plus Arm-PCR of CDR3 regions. TCRdb reanalysed the multiplex PCR reads using MiXCR and keeps one entry per CDR3 protein. The table shows about 400,000 distinct CDR3 sequences, with roughly a sixth occurring only once. The sequences come from peripheral blood mononuclear cells (PBMCs), collected at new diagnosis, from a patient treated with antithyroid drugs. The receptors here all came from a female donor with Graves disease.

This clonotype appeared many times. The chain joins TRBV7-9 to TRBJ2-3; 8 bases are a match to TRBD2. Unmatched junction bases numbered 11, after V lost 7 bases and J lost 2 bases. This CDR3 contains 16 residues. Looked up from germline, CDR1 is SEHNR and CDR2 is FQNEAQ (reference sequence). In DNA form, the CDR3 reads TGTGCCAGCACCACTCTAGCGGGTCTTCCCACAGATACGCAGTATTTT. Protein sequence: CASTTLAGLPTDTQYF. Drawing the rest from reference TRBV7-9 and TRBJ2-3, the complete variable domain is DTGVSQNPRHKITKRGQNVTFRCDPISEHNRLYWYRQTLGQGPEFLTYFQNEAQLEKSRLLSDRFSAERPKGSFSTLEIQRTEQGDSAMYLCASTTLAGLPTDTQYFGPGTRLTVL.

This clonotype showed up many times. V is TRBV20-1 and J is TRBJ2-2; 9 bases align to TRBD1. With 6 bases clipped from V and 4 bases from J, the junction kept 9 bases outside the gene matches. The CDR3 is 15 amino acids. Germline CDR1 DFQATT, CDR2 SNEGSKA (reference sequence). CDR3 sequence: CSAFLQGALTGELFF. CDR3 bases: TGCAGTGCCTTCTTACAGGGGGCGCTCACCGGGGAGCTGTTTTTT.

The table lists this clonotype with many counts. The gene calls are TRBV28 and TRBJ2-1, with 8 bases fitting TRBD2. CDR3 size: 15 residues. V lost 3 bases to trimming and J lost 6 bases; unmatched junction nucleotides: 7. The V gene's germline CDR1 is MDHEN and CDR2 SYDVKM. CDR3 coding DNA: TGTGCCAGCAGTTTGCTAGCGGGTGGGGGCAATGAGCAGTTCTTC. It yields the protein CASSLLAGGGNEQFF.

This clonotype was counted between two and nine times. The chain is built from TRBV19 and TRBJ1-2; D may be TRBD1 (5 bases). The CDR3 has 15 amino acids. V was pared by 6 bases and J by 1 base, with 15 bases between. Per the germline V gene, CDR1 is LNHDA and CDR2 is SQIVND (reference sequence). Here the CDR3 reads CASRPGERNNYGYTF. CDR3 DNA sequence: TGTGCCAGTAGGCCGGGGGAGCGAAATAACTATGGCTACACCTTC.

This clonotype has at least ten counts. J is TRBJ1-4 and V is TRBV3-1; tentative D call: TRBD1 (6 bases). Germline CDR1 and CDR2: LGHDT and YNNKEL (reference sequence). Trimming cost V 1 base and J 5 bases, with 11 bases left between them. This CDR3 spans 15 amino acids. CDR3 sequence reads: CASSQGGGGNEKLFF. CDR3 coding DNA: TGTGCCAGCAGCCAAGGTGGAGGGGGAAATGAAAAACTGTTTTTT.

This clonotype was observed a handful of times. This may be a read error: a much more frequent sequence differs by one nucleotide. This sequence joins TRBV12-3 or TRBV12-4 and TRBJ1-5, with D possibly matching TRBD1 (6 bases). This CDR3 is built from 15 residues. The CDR3 loop reads CASSVDRYSNQPPHF. The CDR3 DNA reads as TGTGCCAGCAGTGTCGACAGGTATAGCAATCAGCCCCCGCATTTT.

Ten or more counts support this clonotype. The chain carries TRBV12-3 or TRBV12-4 and TRBJ1-1, with D possibly being TRBD1 (5 bases). The CDR3 consists of 16 residues. Trimming took off 1 base at V and 3 bases at J, with 15 bases between the two ends. CDR3 DNA: TGTGCCAGCAGTTTAGATCGGGGGGTAGGAGACACTGAAGCTTTCTTT. This translates into CASSLDRGVGDTEAFF.

This clonotype was observed at least ten times. One end of the junction is discordant with germline, which a read error may explain. The chain couples TRBV5-1 to TRBJ1-5; D is unresolved. Germline V gene sequence: CDR1 SGHRS, CDR2 YFSETQ. The CDR3 spans 13 residues. Here the CDR3 reads CASSLVGDQPQHF. The CDR3 bases are TGTGCCAGCAGTTTAGTCGGGGATCAGCCCCAGCATTTT. Full variable domain (missing parts from reference TRBV5-1 and TRBJ1-5): KAGVTQTPRYLIKTRGQQVTLSCSPISGHRSVSWYQQTPGQGLQFLFEYFSETQRNKGNFPGRFSGRQFSNSRSEMNVSTLELGDSALYLCASSLVGDQPQHFGDGTRLSIL.

This clonotype has ten or more counts. V gene TRBV11-3 combines with J gene TRBJ1-2, with a weak D call TRBD1 (6 bases). V lost 7 bases and J 0 bases, leaving 18 bases between the germline ends. This CDR3 contains 16 residues. The germline V gene encodes CDR1 SGHNT and CDR2 YENEEA. CDR3 DNA sequence: TGTGCCAGCATCGCGGGGGGCGAAGAAGCTAACTATGGCTACACCTTC. Amino acid sequence: CASIAGGEEANYGYTF. Supplemented by reference TRBV11-3 and TRBJ1-2, the full variable domain reads EAGVVQSPRYKIIEKKQPVAFWCNPISGHNTLYWYLQNLGQGPELLIRYENEEAVDDSQLPKDRFSAERLKGVDSTLKIQPAELGDSAVYLCASIAGGEEANYGYTFGSGTRLTVV.

This clonotype was observed at least ten times. The genes are TRBV11-2 and TRBJ2-7; no firm D call. The CDR3 consists of 14 residues. Trimming left V 7 bases short and J 2 bases short, with 15 bases between. Germline V CDR1 and CDR2: SGHAT, FQNNGV. The chain's CDR3 is CASTRPQMTYEQYF. The CDR3 nucleotides read TGTGCCAGCACCAGACCGCAGATGACCTACGAGCAGTACTTC. Looking up the rest from reference TRBV11-2 and TRBJ2-7 gives the full variable domain: EAGVAQSPRYKIIEKRQSVAFWCNPISGHATLYWYQQILGQGPKLLIQFQNNGVVDDSQLPKDRFSAERLKGVDSTLKIQPAKLEDSAVYLCASTRPQMTYEQYFGPGTRLTVT.

The chain recombines TRBV2 with TRBJ2-5; D possibly corresponds to TRBD2 (6 bases). CDR1 is SNHLY and CDR2 is FYNNEI in the germline V gene. The CDR3 runs to 17 residues. Trimming stripped 4 bases from V and 2 bases from J, with 20 bases between. The chain's CDR3 is CASSVEVRGTVQETQYF. The CDR3 nucleotides read TGTGCCAGCAGTGTTGAAGTTCGCGGGACGGTTCAAGAGACCCAGTACTTC.

This clonotype was seen repeatedly, ten times or more. V and J are TRBV24-1 and TRBJ2-1, with D perhaps matching TRBD2 (6 bases). CDR3 length: 14 residues. The germline gives CDR1 KGHDR, CDR2 SFDVKD. V dropped 4 bases and J dropped 7 bases, with 13 bases sitting between them. Here the CDR3 reads CATSDRIGGNEQFF. The CDR3 DNA sequence: TGTGCCACCAGTGACCGAATTGGGGGGAATGAGCAGTTCTTC.

V gene TRBV9 combines with J gene TRBJ1-4, with 9 bases that match TRBD1. Germline CDR1 and CDR2: SGDLS and YYNGEE. After removal of 4 bases from V and 6 bases from J, the junction contained 7 bases not matched to a gene. CDR3 length: 15 amino acids. The CDR3: CASSSGTGLDEKLFF. The CDR3 nucleotides are TGTGCCAGCAGCTCCGGGACAGGGCTGGATGAAAAACTGTTTTTT. Looking up the rest from reference TRBV9 and TRBJ1-4 gives the full variable domain: DSGVTQTPKHLITATGQRVTLRCSPRSGDLSVYWYQQSLDQGLQFLIQYYNGEERAKGNILERFSAQQFPDLHSELNLSSLELGDSALYFCASSSGTGLDEKLFFGSGTQLSVL.

This clonotype was counted between two and nine times. Just one base apart from a much larger clone, this may be a read error. A read error is likely, as this CDR3 ends without the conserved phenylalanine or tryptophan. This chain connects TRBV20-1 to TRBJ2-7; 10 bases are shared with TRBD2. CDR3 length: 15 amino acids. Germline CDR1 DFQATT, CDR2 SNEGSKA (reference sequence). With 5 bases clipped from V and 7 bases from J, the junction kept 14 bases outside the gene matches. The CDR3 DNA reads as TGCAGTGCTGAACCCCTTGAGCGGGGGGGCCGGGAGCAGTACCTC. Its protein product is CSAEPLERGGREQYL.

The CDR3 is CASSQRVSSYEQYF. The CDR3 nucleotides are TGTGCCAGCAGCCAACGGGTTAGCTCCTACGAGCAGTACTTC. This chain links TRBV7-2 with TRBJ2-7; D unclear. Germline lookup yields CDR1 SGHTA and CDR2 FQGNSA. V was clipped by 5 bases and J by 0 bases, with 11 bases between them. This CDR3 has 14 residues.